Listed below are T cell receptor beta chains from one sample, sequenced in a study of cytomegalovirus exposure and HLA in healthy donors. The protocol was immunoSEQ multiplex PCR, while the TCRdb copy is restricted to in-frame clones and leaves out a portion. The repertoire holds under 250,000 clones, with 82% as singletons. Sequencing input: PBMCs. The receptor set was obtained from a woman aged 40-49 years in good health and CMV-seronegative. Both conserved end residues are part of each CDR3. Fields, in order: D gene, V gene, clone size, J gene, CDR3 DNA, CDR3 protein. The D gene is left open where the match is weak. Clone size, where shown, is once, few, many, or a class for clones that have expanded.

D gene: NA
V gene: TRBV18
clone size: NA
J gene: TRBJ2-7
CDR3 DNA: TGTGCCACCGGGGGGCCTTCAAACCCCTACGAGCAGTACTTC
CDR3 protein: CATGGPSNPYEQYF

D gene: TRBD1
V gene: TRBV15
clone size: NA
J gene: TRBJ1-4
CDR3 DNA: TGTGCCACCAGCAGAGCCCGGACAGGGGTTGAAAAACTGTTTTTT
CDR3 protein: CATSRARTGVEKLFF

D gene: TRBD2
V gene: TRBV7-9
clone size: NA
J gene: TRBJ2-7
CDR3 DNA: TGTGCCAGCAGCTTGGGGGAATCGGGACTAGCGGACGAGCAGTACTTC
CDR3 protein: CASSLGESGLADEQYF

D gene: TRBD2
V gene: TRBV10-1
clone size: NA
J gene: TRBJ2-1
CDR3 DNA: TGCGCCAGCAGTGAGCCGAGGACTAGCGGGAGCAATGAGCAGTTCTTC
CDR3 protein: CASSEPRTSGSNEQFF

D gene: TRBD2
V gene: TRBV19
clone size: NA
J gene: TRBJ2-7
CDR3 DNA: TGTGCCAGTAGTATAGGCGGGAGGAACTACGAGCAGTACTTC
CDR3 protein: CASSIGGRNYEQYF

D gene: TRBD1
V gene: TRBV15
clone size: NA
J gene: TRBJ2-7
CDR3 DNA: TGTGCCACCAGCAGAGACAGGGGGTCCTACGAGCAGTACTTC
CDR3 protein: CATSRDRGSYEQYF

D gene: NA
V gene: TRBV30
clone size: few
J gene: TRBJ1-2
CDR3 DNA: TGTGCCTGGGACCCCCCGGGATCCTCTTATTTTGGCTACACCTTC
CDR3 protein: CAWDPPGSSYFGYTF

D gene: TRBD1
V gene: TRBV5-4
clone size: NA
J gene: TRBJ2-5
CDR3 DNA: TGTGCCAGCGGAAACAGGGGAGAGACCCAGTACTTC
CDR3 protein: CASGNRGETQYF

D gene: NA
V gene: TRBV25-1
clone size: NA
J gene: TRBJ1-1
CDR3 DNA: TGTGCCAGCAGTGAATCCCACAGGGTGTCAACTGAAGCTTTCTTT
CDR3 protein: CASSESHRVSTEAFF

D gene: NA
V gene: TRBV27
clone size: NA
J gene: TRBJ1-2
CDR3 DNA: TGTGCCAGCAGTTTATCGGTGGAGACGGCCTATGGCTACACCTTC
CDR3 protein: CASSLSVETAYGYTF

D gene: NA
V gene: TRBV7-9
clone size: NA
J gene: TRBJ1-2
CDR3 DNA: TGTGCCAGCAGCTCCGTCCGCAGGGCTAGTTATGGCTACACCTTC
CDR3 protein: CASSSVRRASYGYTF

D gene: TRBD1
V gene: TRBV6-1
clone size: NA
J gene: TRBJ2-7
CDR3 DNA: TGTGCCAGCACGACAGGGGGCCCCTACGAGCAGTACTTC
CDR3 protein: CASTTGGPYEQYF

D gene: NA
V gene: TRBV7-6
clone size: NA
J gene: TRBJ2-3
CDR3 DNA: TGTGCCAGCAGCTTAGGGGTCGGGAGCAGCACAGATACGCAGTATTTT
CDR3 protein: CASSLGVGSSTDTQYF

D gene: NA
V gene: TRBV5-4
clone size: NA
J gene: TRBJ2-7
CDR3 DNA: TGTGCCAGCAGCTCCCGGGACTTGGAATACGAGCAGTACTTC
CDR3 protein: CASSSRDLEYEQYF

D gene: NA
V gene: TRBV9
clone size: once
J gene: TRBJ1-4
CDR3 DNA: TGTGCCAGCAGCTTCGGACTTACTAATGAAAAACTGTTTTTT
CDR3 protein: CASSFGLTNEKLFF

D gene: TRBD1
V gene: TRBV19
clone size: NA
J gene: TRBJ1-2
CDR3 DNA: TGTGCCAGTAGTTCCGACAGGGGAACGAACTATGGCTACACCTTC
CDR3 protein: CASSSDRGTNYGYTF

D gene: TRBD2
V gene: TRBV27
clone size: NA
J gene: TRBJ2-7
CDR3 DNA: TGTGCCAGCAGTTCTCTTGGGACTAGCGGGAGAATGAACTACGAGCAGTACTTC
CDR3 protein: CASSSLGTSGRMNYEQYF

D gene: NA
V gene: TRBV19
clone size: NA
J gene: TRBJ1-1
CDR3 DNA: TGTGCCAGTGGTCTTAGGAACACTGAAGCTTTCTTT
CDR3 protein: CASGLRNTEAFF

D gene: NA
V gene: TRBV27
clone size: NA
J gene: TRBJ2-1
CDR3 DNA: TGTGCCAGCAGTTTAGGGCCCGGACTAACCCACAATGAGCAGTTCTTC
CDR3 protein: CASSLGPGLTHNEQFF

D gene: NA
V gene: TRBV27
clone size: NA
J gene: TRBJ1-3
CDR3 DNA: TGTGCCAGCAGTCCCTTTGGAGTGCCGACCCCTGGAAACACCATATATTTT
CDR3 protein: CASSPFGVPTPGNTIYF

D gene: TRBD2
V gene: TRBV10-3
clone size: NA
J gene: TRBJ2-3
CDR3 DNA: TGTGCCATCAGTGAGTCCCCTCTAGCGGGAGGGCCGGATACGCAGTATTTT
CDR3 protein: CAISESPLAGGPDTQYF

D gene: TRBD1
V gene: TRBV4-1
clone size: NA
J gene: TRBJ2-7
CDR3 DNA: TGCGCCAGCAGCCAGACAGGGGGACTCTACGAGCAGTACTTC
CDR3 protein: CASSQTGGLYEQYF

D gene: TRBD2
V gene: TRBV7-6
clone size: NA
J gene: TRBJ2-2
CDR3 DNA: TGTGCCAGCAGCTCCCAACTAGCGGCGGACACCGGGGAGCTGTTTTTT
CDR3 protein: CASSSQLAADTGELFF

D gene: NA
V gene: TRBV19
clone size: NA
J gene: TRBJ2-7
CDR3 DNA: TGTGCCAGTAGTATCAGACTAACAGACTACGAGCAGTACTTC
CDR3 protein: CASSIRLTDYEQYF

D gene: NA
V gene: TRBV2
clone size: NA
J gene: TRBJ1-1
CDR3 DNA: TGTGCCAGCAGTGACGTAGGGAGGAACACTGAAGCTTTCTTT
CDR3 protein: CASSDVGRNTEAFF

D gene: TRBD2
V gene: TRBV10-1
clone size: NA
J gene: TRBJ2-1
CDR3 DNA: TGCGCCAGCAAGGGGACTAGCGGGACAGAGCAGTTCTTC
CDR3 protein: CASKGTSGTEQFF

D gene: TRBD2
V gene: TRBV19
clone size: NA
J gene: TRBJ2-7
CDR3 DNA: TGTGCCAGTAGTATCTTTGCGGGGGGGTCCTACGAGCAGTACTTC
CDR3 protein: CASSIFAGGSYEQYF

D gene: TRBD2
V gene: TRBV4-1
clone size: NA
J gene: TRBJ2-7
CDR3 DNA: TGCGCCAGCAGCCAAGAGACCGGGACTAGCGGCTACTACGAGCAGTACTTC
CDR3 protein: CASSQETGTSGYYEQYF

D gene: NA
V gene: TRBV28
clone size: NA
J gene: TRBJ1-5
CDR3 DNA: TGTGCCAGCAGGGATGAGGACATGAGCTTAAATCAGCCCCAGCATTTT
CDR3 protein: CASRDEDMSLNQPQHF

D gene: NA
V gene: TRBV29-1
clone size: NA
J gene: TRBJ1-1
CDR3 DNA: TGCAGCGTGATGACAGTCGAAGCTTTCTTT
CDR3 protein: CSVMTVEAFF

D gene: NA
V gene: TRBV27
clone size: NA
J gene: TRBJ2-7
CDR3 DNA: TGTGCCAGCAGTTTATGGGTCGCGGGCGAGCAGTACTTC
CDR3 protein: CASSLWVAGEQYF

D gene: NA
V gene: TRBV30
clone size: NA
J gene: TRBJ1-1
CDR3 DNA: TGTGCCTGGAGTGCAGGCCCGGGGACTGAAGCTTTCTTT
CDR3 protein: CAWSAGPGTEAFF

D gene: NA
V gene: TRBV2
clone size: NA
J gene: TRBJ2-1
CDR3 DNA: TGTGCCAGCAGTGAAAGGGCGGGCGGGGAGCAGTTCTTC
CDR3 protein: CASSERAGGEQFF

D gene: TRBD1
V gene: TRBV6-6
clone size: NA
J gene: TRBJ1-1
CDR3 DNA: TGTGCCAGCAGGTACGACAGGGTTCAGATGAACACTGAAGCTTTCTTT
CDR3 protein: CASRYDRVQMNTEAFF

D gene: TRBD1
V gene: TRBV4-1
clone size: NA
J gene: TRBJ1-5
CDR3 DNA: TGCGCCAGCAGTCCGGACAGGGTGCATCAGCCCCAGCATTTT
CDR3 protein: CASSPDRVHQPQHF

D gene: NA
V gene: TRBV12-5
clone size: NA
J gene: TRBJ1-4
CDR3 DNA: TGTGCTAGTGGACCCCGGGTGGAAAAACTGTTTTTT
CDR3 protein: CASGPRVEKLFF

D gene: TRBD2
V gene: TRBV6-1
clone size: once
J gene: TRBJ2-7
CDR3 DNA: TGTGCCACCTACCCCGGGGGGAGGGCCCACGAGCAGTACTTC
CDR3 protein: CATYPGGRAHEQYF

D gene: NA
V gene: TRBV27
clone size: few
J gene: TRBJ2-1
CDR3 DNA: TGTGCCAGCAGTTTAGGCTTGTACAATGAGCAGTTCTTC
CDR3 protein: CASSLGLYNEQFF

D gene: TRBD2
V gene: TRBV28
clone size: few
J gene: TRBJ2-1
CDR3 DNA: TGTGCCAGCAGTACTCTCAGGACTAGCGGGATTAAACATGAGCAGTTCTTC
CDR3 protein: CASSTLRTSGIKHEQFF

D gene: TRBD2
V gene: TRBV7-3
clone size: NA
J gene: TRBJ2-3
CDR3 DNA: TGTGCCAGCAGCCCCACGGGGGGGTTCACAGATACGCAGTATTTT
CDR3 protein: CASSPTGGFTDTQYF

D gene: TRBD1
V gene: TRBV5-6
clone size: few
J gene: TRBJ1-2
CDR3 DNA: TGTGCCAGCAGCTACCGGGACAGGGATGCCTATGGCTACACCTTC
CDR3 protein: CASSYRDRDAYGYTF

D gene: TRBD2
V gene: TRBV7-7
clone size: NA
J gene: TRBJ2-1
CDR3 DNA: TGTGCCAGCAGCTTAGGGGGACTAGCGGGAGCGAATGAGCAGTTCTTC
CDR3 protein: CASSLGGLAGANEQFF

D gene: TRBD1
V gene: TRBV25-1
clone size: once
J gene: TRBJ1-5
CDR3 DNA: TGTGCCAGCAGTGGGACAGGGGGCAATCAGCCCCAGCATTTT
CDR3 protein: CASSGTGGNQPQHF

D gene: TRBD1
V gene: TRBV28
clone size: NA
J gene: TRBJ1-1
CDR3 DNA: TGTGCCAGCAGTTCACAGGGGATCGGGGCTTTCTTT
CDR3 protein: CASSSQGIGAFF

D gene: NA
V gene: TRBV5-6
clone size: NA
J gene: TRBJ2-7
CDR3 DNA: TGTGCCAGCAGCTCACCCAGGGGCCTTCTACCCGAGCAGTACTTC
CDR3 protein: CASSSPRGLLPEQYF

D gene: TRBD1
V gene: TRBV6-1
clone size: NA
J gene: TRBJ1-2
CDR3 DNA: TGTGCCAGCAGTGCCCGGGACAGTACTAACTATGGCTACACCTTC
CDR3 protein: CASSARDSTNYGYTF

D gene: TRBD2
V gene: TRBV27
clone size: few
J gene: TRBJ2-7
CDR3 DNA: TGTGCCAGCAGTGGACTAGCGGGAGGTACCTACGAGCAGTACTTC
CDR3 protein: CASSGLAGGTYEQYF

D gene: TRBD1
V gene: TRBV19
clone size: NA
J gene: TRBJ1-5
CDR3 DNA: TGTGCCAGTACCTATGGGACAGGGGACGGTCAGCCCCAGCATTTT
CDR3 protein: CASTYGTGDGQPQHF

D gene: NA
V gene: TRBV5-1
clone size: NA
J gene: TRBJ1-1
CDR3 DNA: TGCGCCAGCCGTGGGGGGAGTCCAGGGGCGGGGGACACTGAAGCTTTCTTT
CDR3 protein: CASRGGSPGAGDTEAFF

D gene: TRBD1
V gene: TRBV4-1
clone size: few
J gene: TRBJ2-3
CDR3 DNA: TGCGCCAGCAGCCAATCCGGACAGGCCACAGATACGCAGTATTTT
CDR3 protein: CASSQSGQATDTQYF

D gene: NA
V gene: TRBV29-1
clone size: NA
J gene: TRBJ1-5
CDR3 DNA: TGCAGCGCCGCAGACGGGGCGGGGCAGCCCCAGCATTTT
CDR3 protein: CSAADGAGQPQHF

D gene: NA
V gene: TRBV6-6
clone size: few
J gene: TRBJ2-6
CDR3 DNA: TGTGCCAGCAGTTACTCCAGGGTACGAGGGGCCAACGTCCTGACTTTC
CDR3 protein: CASSYSRVRGANVLTF

D gene: NA
V gene: TRBV6-1
clone size: NA
J gene: TRBJ1-3
CDR3 DNA: TGTGCCAGCAGTCCTAGGAAGGGGGAAGGAAACACCATATATTTT
CDR3 protein: CASSPRKGEGNTIYF

D gene: TRBD1
V gene: TRBV7-7
clone size: NA
J gene: TRBJ2-7
CDR3 DNA: TGTGCCAGCAGCTCGTACCGGGACAGGGAGGTTCTAGGGTACTACGAGCAGTACTTC
CDR3 protein: CASSSYRDREVLGYYEQYF

D gene: TRBD2
V gene: TRBV9
clone size: NA
J gene: TRBJ2-3
CDR3 DNA: TGTGCCAGCAGCGCGTCTAGCGGGAGGGCCGCGGATACGCAGTATTTT
CDR3 protein: CASSASSGRAADTQYF

D gene: NA
V gene: TRBV27
clone size: NA
J gene: TRBJ1-2
CDR3 DNA: TGTGCCAGCAGTTTATCGAGACCGGGTCCCGTCTATGGCTACACCTTC
CDR3 protein: CASSLSRPGPVYGYTF

D gene: TRBD1
V gene: TRBV5-1
clone size: NA
J gene: TRBJ1-1
CDR3 DNA: TGCGCCAGCAGCTTGAGGACAGGGGCGAACACTGAAGCTTTCTTT
CDR3 protein: CASSLRTGANTEAFF

D gene: TRBD1
V gene: TRBV27
clone size: NA
J gene: TRBJ2-5
CDR3 DNA: TGTGCCAGCAGTTCCACGCTTGGCAGGGGGCATGTTGAGACCCAGTACTTC
CDR3 protein: CASSSTLGRGHVETQYF

D gene: TRBD1
V gene: TRBV5-1
clone size: NA
J gene: TRBJ1-2
CDR3 DNA: TGCGCCAGCAGCTCCTGGACAGGGGACGTCTATGGCTACACCTTC
CDR3 protein: CASSSWTGDVYGYTF

D gene: NA
V gene: TRBV6-1
clone size: NA
J gene: TRBJ1-5
CDR3 DNA: TGTGCCAGCAGTGAAGCGGCAGGGGACAATACTCAGCCCCAGCATTTT
CDR3 protein: CASSEAAGDNTQPQHF